The rows below give T cell receptor beta chains drawn from one sample of a study of OX40 agonist ivuxolimab in advanced cancers. TCRdb's copy holds only in-frame clones and misses some; the assay was immunoSEQ multiplex PCR. The profile shows 60,000 to 85,000 clones, 80% to 90% of them singletons. The source material was CD4+ or CD8+ T cells sorted from blood, sampled in a trial of the OX40 agonist ivuxolimab. These receptor sequences come from an adult with an advanced solid tumor such as melanoma, head and neck, liver or kidney cancer. CDR3s leave out the opening cysteine and the closing phenylalanine or tryptophan.

>TRBV7-3|TRBJ2-1
ASSLLGLDNEQF
>TRBV10-1|TRBJ2-3
ASSEGGTSGTDTQY
>TRBV28|TRBJ2-5
ASRPTRAGAARTQY
>TRBV18|TRBJ1-1
ASSPIRGETEAF
>TRBV7-9|TRBJ1-5
ASSLYGRDVEPQH
>TRBV7-2|TRBJ2-6
ASSLFGTGGSWANVLT
>TRBV21-1|TRBJ1-1
ASSNLGGSGTEAF
>TRBV5-6|TRBJ1-2
ASSLLGSGQTYGYT
>TRBV9|TRBJ2-1
ASSVGVGTRNYNEQF
>TRBV28|TRBJ1-1
ASSGGAWNTEAF
>TRBV5-6|TRBJ2-7
ASSFGTTTYRQY
>TRBV27|TRBJ2-7
ASSLVGGAYEQY
>TRBV7-3|TRBJ1-5
ASRSLGTGSPRHSNQPQH
>TRBV7-3|TRBJ2-6
ASSLSSLSGANVLT
>TRBV10-3|TRBJ1-3
ASASVGPSGNTIY
>TRBV10-3|TRBJ1-1
AIRPRTGVMNTEAF
>TRBV6-6|TRBJ2-7
ASSWTGGDHEQY
>TRBV6-4|TRBJ1-6
ASSDSSGGGSPLH
>TRBV30|TRBJ1-4
AWSVPGFSEKLF
>TRBV9|TRBJ2-5
ASAGGLAGGEQETQY
>TRBV12-5|TRBJ2-7
ASGTGGLADSEQY
>TRBV28|TRBJ1-2
ASSPRGQSGDYGYT
>TRBV5-1|TRBJ2-7
ASSLVSTGTYEQY
>TRBV5-1|TRBJ2-2
ASSVIGGDRAGELF
>TRBV19|TRBJ2-5
ASSSGRETQY
>TRBV5-8|TRBJ1-1
ASSLSVRVSTEAF
>TRBV4-1|TRBJ1-4
ASSQDEVRWRGNEKLF
>TRBV28|TRBJ2-4
ASSSTRGVITKNIQY
>TRBV10-1|TRBJ2-2
ASGKSGSHTGELF
>TRBV5-1|TRBJ1-1
ASTDRGQDTEAF
>TRBV19|TRBJ2-1
ASSIGPGLNEQF
>TRBV6-6|TRBJ2-7
ASSYGRQGTSYEQY
>TRBV7-3|TRBJ2-2
ASSLGHTGELF
>TRBV7-2|TRBJ1-1
ASSLAAANTEAF
>TRBV4-3|TRBJ2-3
ASSQAPVGAGGPDTQY
>TRBV6-1|TRBJ2-7
ASSETLASGRLNEQY